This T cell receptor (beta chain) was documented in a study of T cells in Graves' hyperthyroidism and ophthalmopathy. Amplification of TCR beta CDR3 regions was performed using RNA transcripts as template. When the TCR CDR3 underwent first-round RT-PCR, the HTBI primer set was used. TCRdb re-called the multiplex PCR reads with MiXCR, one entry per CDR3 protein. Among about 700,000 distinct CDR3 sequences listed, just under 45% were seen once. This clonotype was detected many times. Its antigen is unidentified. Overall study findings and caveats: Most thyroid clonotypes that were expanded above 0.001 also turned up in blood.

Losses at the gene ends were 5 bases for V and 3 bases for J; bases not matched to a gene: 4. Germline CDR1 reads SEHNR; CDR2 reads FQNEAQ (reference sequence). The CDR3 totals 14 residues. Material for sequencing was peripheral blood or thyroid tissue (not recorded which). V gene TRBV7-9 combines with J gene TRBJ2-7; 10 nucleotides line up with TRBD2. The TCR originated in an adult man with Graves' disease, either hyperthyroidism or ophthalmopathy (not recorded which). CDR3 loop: CASSPSSGSYEQYF. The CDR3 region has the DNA TGTGCCAGCAGCCCCTCTAGCGGGAGCTACGAGCAGTACTTC.